Below are 25 T cell receptor beta chains sequenced from a single sample in a study of T cells expressing NK-cell markers. Each CDR3 protein gets one entry in TCRdb, which reprocessed the 5' RACE reads and gives no DNA. This repertoire comprises a few hundred thousand distinct CDR3 sequences; its ten largest clones make up 0.39%. The source material was blood T cells: a sorted CD56 or NKG2C T cell subset, CD4+ or CD8+ T cells, or bulk PBMC T cells (not recorded which). These receptors were obtained from a man in his late teens or twenties in good health.

This CDR3 is CASSLSRGPNTGELFF. J is TRBJ2-2 and V is TRBV7-3; checking the TCRdb D call of TRBD1 is not possible without DNA. Germline CDR1 SGHTA, CDR2 FQGTGA. CDR3 length: 16 residues.

This chain links TRBV29-1 with TRBJ2-5; the TCRdb D gene call, TRBD1, has no DNA to confirm it. Germline CDR1 reads SQVTM; CDR2 reads ANQGSEA. This CDR3 comprises 13 residues. This chain's CDR3 is CSVGRGVGETQYF.

The CDR3 sequence is CASTGQGDHEQYF. The rearrangement links TRBV12-3 or TRBV12-4 to TRBJ2-7; TCRdb calls TRBD1, which cannot be checked without DNA. CDR3 length equals 13 residues.

The genes are TRBV15 and TRBJ2-1; TCRdb's assignment of TRBD2 cannot be checked, as there is no DNA. The CDR3 sequence is 16 residues long. The germline V gene encodes CDR1 LNHNV and CDR2 YYDKDF (reference sequence). The CDR3 loop reads CATSATLAGGFNEQFF.

The CDR3 here is CSARGDNEQFF. This chain uses TRBV20-1 with TRBJ2-1. CDR3 length: 11 amino acids. In germline, CDR1 is DFQATT, CDR2 SNEGSKA (reference sequence).

The rearrangement uses TRBV5-1 and TRBJ2-1; TCRdb's D call, TRBD1, is unchecked because there is no DNA. The CDR3 loop spans 12 amino acids. The germline V gene encodes CDR1 SGHRS and CDR2 YFSETQ. The CDR3: CASSPGGVEQFF. The whole variable domain, filled in from reference TRBV5-1 and TRBJ2-1, reads KAGVTQTPRYLIKTRGQQVTLSCSPISGHRSVSWYQQTPGQGLQFLFEYFSETQRNKGNFPGRFSGRQFSNSRSEMNVSTLELGDSALYLCASSPGGVEQFFGPGTRLTVL.

The chain couples TRBV20-1 to TRBJ2-5; TCRdb indicates TRBD2, and absent DNA this call remains unverified. Per the germline V gene, CDR1 is DFQATT and CDR2 is SNEGSKA (reference sequence). CDR3 length equals 18 residues. Here the CDR3 reads CSAREEWRLAGVSETQYF.

This chain links TRBV5-6 with TRBJ1-1. The CDR3 is made up of 13 amino acids. From germline, CDR1 is SGHDT and CDR2 YYEEEE. The CDR3 sequence: CASSQRPGSEAFF.

This rearrangement joins TRBV24-1 to TRBJ2-2; absent DNA, TCRdb's TRBD1 call cannot be checked. The germline gives CDR1 KGHDR, CDR2 SFDVKD. CDR3 length: 19 amino acids. CDR3 residues: CATSGPDAETARDTGELFF.

V usage is TRBV18 and J usage is TRBJ1-4; checking the TCRdb D call of TRBD1 is not possible without DNA. CDR1 is KGHSH, CDR2 LQKENI, per germline. The CDR3 consists of 15 residues. The CDR3 is CASSRRDTNNEKLFF. Filled out from reference TRBV18 and TRBJ1-4, the complete variable domain reads NAGVMQNPRHLVRRRGQEARLRCSPMKGHSHVYWYRQLPEEGLKFMVYLQKENIIDESGMPKERFSAEFPKEGPSILRIQQVVRGDSAAYFCASSRRDTNNEKLFFGSGTQLSVL.

The chain is built from TRBV20-1 and TRBJ1-5; TCRdb gives TRBD1 as the D gene, but with no DNA this cannot be confirmed. This CDR3 is built from 14 residues. Germline values: CDR1 DFQATT, CDR2 SNEGSKA (reference sequence). CDR3: CSARVGTQNQPQHF.

This rearrangement joins TRBV10-3 to TRBJ2-2; TCRdb outputs TRBD1, but without DNA this stays unchecked. This CDR3 contains 15 residues. Germline V gene lookup returns CDR1 ENHRY and CDR2 SYGVKD. Here the CDR3 reads CAISVGAGNTGELFF.

V and J are TRBV9 and TRBJ2-1; absent DNA, TCRdb's TRBD1 call cannot be checked. This CDR3 is built from 16 residues. Germline loops: CDR1 SGDLS, CDR2 YYNGEE. The CDR3 sequence: CASSVGDRGIYNEQFF.

The gene calls are TRBV24-1 and TRBJ2-1; TCRdb returns TRBD2, unconfirmable since there is no DNA. Looked up from germline, CDR1 is KGHDR and CDR2 is SFDVKD. The CDR3 covers 18 residues. This chain's CDR3 is CATSDLATGTARRDEQFF.

The rearrangement links TRBV4-3 to TRBJ2-7; TCRdb proposes TRBD1, but this gene call is untestable without DNA. This CDR3 region has 17 residues. CDR1 and CDR2 (germline): LGHNA, YSLEER. The CDR3 reads CASSPSTVRTPTHEQYF.

This chain uses TRBV20-1 with TRBJ2-5; the D call from TCRdb, TRBD2, cannot be confirmed without DNA. The CDR3 extends over 17 amino acids. The germline V gene has CDR1 DFQATT and CDR2 SNEGSKA (reference sequence). The CDR3 sequence: CSARSLAGVGYQETQYF.

The rearrangement joins TRBV30 to TRBJ2-7; TCRdb calls TRBD2, which cannot be checked without DNA. There are 17 residues in the CDR3. Germline V lookup: CDR1 GTSNPN, CDR2 SVGIG (reference sequence). The CDR3 region is CAWSVERLAGASYEQYF.

V and J are TRBV20-1 and TRBJ2-7. The length of the CDR3 is 14 residues. From germline, CDR1 is DFQATT and CDR2 SNEGSKA (reference sequence). CDR3: CSARDLVNTYEQYF.

The chain joins TRBV29-1 to TRBJ2-7; with no DNA, the TCRdb D assignment of TRBD2 cannot be verified. This CDR3 spans 14 amino acids. In germline, CDR1 is SQVTM, CDR2 ANQGSEA. The CDR3 here is CSVKGIGGRYEQYF.

V usage is TRBV18 and J usage is TRBJ2-1. This CDR3 has 15 amino acids. Germline V gene lookup returns CDR1 KGHSH and CDR2 LQKENI. CDR3 sequence: CASSTLSGSYNEQFF.

The chain has TRBV20-1 and TRBJ2-3; the TCRdb call, TRBD1, lacks DNA for checking. The germline gives CDR1 DFQATT, CDR2 SNEGSKA (reference sequence). CDR3 size: 14 residues. The CDR3 loop reads CSAHVPGNTDTQYF.

The V gene is TRBV12-3 or TRBV12-4, the J gene TRBJ2-1. CDR3 size: 13 residues. CDR3 residues: CASSLGQLGEQFF.

This chain uses TRBV5-1 with TRBJ2-1. Germline-derived CDR1 and CDR2 are SGHRS and YFSETQ. This CDR3 contains 12 residues. CDR3 residues: CASSFVENEQFF.

The rearrangement links TRBV29-1 to TRBJ2-1; TCRdb names TRBD1, which stays unverified in the absence of DNA. Germline CDR1 SQVTM, CDR2 ANQGSEA. The CDR3 contains 13 residues. Here the CDR3 reads CSVNGGVGGEQFF.

The chain carries TRBV5-1 and TRBJ1-2. Looked up from germline, CDR1 is SGHRS and CDR2 is YFSETQ. This CDR3 comprises 13 residues. The CDR3 is CASRKDGNYGYTF.